This T cell receptor beta chain was captured in a study of blood T cells in healthy people across ages. About the research overall: For every two T cells, template switching captured about one barcoded beta molecule.

Study findings and constraints: Diversity estimates from one million T cells were considered underestimates. The study found more naive CD4+ cells and higher diversity in long-lived than aged donors.

A second PCR of roughly 6 to 12 cycles used a sample-barcoded 5' primer and a J-beta primer mix. A single record per CDR3 protein comes from TCRdb applying MiXCR to the 5' RACE reads. The profile shows approximately 800,000 distinct CDR3 sequences, 53% of them singletons. This CDR3 has 14 amino acids. Per the germline V gene, CDR1 is PRHDT and CDR2 is FYEKMQ (reference sequence). The ends were cut back, 6 bases at V and 3 bases at J, with 15 bases in the middle. Turning to this clonotype: Its target is unknown.

Sequencing was done on a sample of blood. The chain is built from TRBV13 and TRBJ2-7, with D possibly TRBD2 on 6 matching bases. The sequence came from a man aged 80 or over in good health. As DNA, the CDR3 is TGTGCCAGCAGACTCTCTGGCGGGAACTACGAGCAGTACTTC. Its protein is CASRLSGGNYEQYF.